The T cell receptor (beta chain) under discussion was sequenced for a study of T cell responses to AZD1222 COVID-19 vaccine. Study outcomes and limitations: The donor group comprised mostly white British people and more females; the analysis possibly underestimated clonal diversity. Of the AZD1222 recipients, only 6 or 7 were seropositive at baseline.

Clones were read by immunoSEQ multiplex PCR, and TCRdb kept only the in-frame ones, dropping some. The sample shows about 140,000 clones, 80% to 95% of them seen only once. As regards this clone: Its target is unknown.

Sequenced material: peripheral blood, taken on day 0 of AZD1222 vaccination. The clonotype originates from an adult in good health.

The CDR3 loop is CASSLGKTQYF. The CDR3 nucleotides are TGTGCCAGCAGCTTGGGAAAGACCCAGTACTTC. The chain couples TRBV5-6 to TRBJ2-5; D uncertain. Looked up from germline, CDR1 is SGHDT and CDR2 is YYEEEE. V dropped 0 bases and J dropped 6 bases, with 3 bases sitting between them. This CDR3 contains 11 residues.